This T cell receptor beta chain appears in the sequencing data of a study of T-cell reconstitution after alpha-beta-depleted transplantation in children. Study conclusions and caveats: One year after transplant, T-cell counts and diversity came mostly from newly produced T cells.

Germline CDR1 and CDR2: DFQATT and SNEGSKA (reference sequence). Trimming took 5 bases from V and 7 from J, leaving 8 bases between them. This CDR3 region has 11 residues. This clonotype was counted many times. Its antigen is unknown. Unique molecular identifiers featured in how the TCRbeta library was prepared. Using its own MiXCR run on the PCR reads, TCRdb lists one record per CDR3 protein. The sample has fewer than 750,000 distinct CDR3 sequences; around 23% are singletons. The sequenced sample was PBMCs, mostly from graft donor cells, obtained 360 days after TCRalphabeta/CD19-depleted stem cell transplant. This clonotype was sampled from a boy under two years old who had a stem cell transplant for acute myeloid leukemia, so the T cells may come from the graft donor. The chain employs TRBV20-1 and TRBJ2-2; D not resolved. The CDR3 DNA follows: TGCAGTGCTTCAGGTGGCGGGGAGCTGTTTTTT. Translation: CSASGGGELFF.